This T cell receptor beta chain was profiled in a study of cytomegalovirus exposure and HLA in healthy donors (dated by TCRdb to the late 2010s). Concerning the study at large: The 666 repertoires of the first cohort and the approximately 130 validation repertoires were produced on the same platform, according to a later analysis. The study aimed to test whether cataloging public T cell receptors could reveal signatures of past pathogen exposure. In addition to the first cohort of hundreds of subjects, a separate validation cohort of 100 to 150 different subjects was used. The study combined high-throughput TCR immunosequencing, statistical association of individual TCRs with disease status, and machine learning to predict cytomegalovirus infection status. What the study reported, not specific to this receptor: In vitro tests confirmed that three of the cytomegalovirus-associated TCR beta chains recognize cytomegalovirus antigens. The classifier was reported to diagnose cytomegalovirus status with high specificity and sensitivity in both the original and validation cohorts. A total of roughly 160 TCR beta chains were listed by the study as associated with cytomegalovirus. Subsequent analysis determined that TCRs grouped into clusters in the first cohort also showed a tendency toward co-occurrence across the roughly 130 validation repertoires, and approximately 93% of cluster scores exceeded 0. Most TCR sequences were seen in very few donors, while some public TCRs were found in many individuals. A later analysis lacked HLA typing for the validation cohort, so it scored co-occurrence in that cohort across all 120 repertoires. The authors suggested that the approach could potentially be extended to other disease states and immunological phenotypes.

The CDR3 sequence holds 16 residues, the cysteine and phenylalanine included. Only CDR3 DNA remains: 48 bases, in frame from the first base. Via the germline V gene, CDR1 is MGHDK and CDR2 SYGVNS. V lost 6 bases and J lost 6 bases, and the count of bases not matched to a germline gene is 11. On this clone itself: Its antigen is not yet known. Base qualities were left out, and no much larger clone turns up one base away.

Library method: the immunoSEQ multiplex PCR assay. On the study's bioinformatics: To diagnose cytomegalovirus status from the catalog of TCR beta chain sequences, a statistical classification framework was built. This is the immuneACCESS table as TCRdb keeps it, with only in-frame sequences that have V and J called. A part of the clones is gone; compared with another copy, unresolved V genes explain less than half, and the rest is unexplained. V, J and clone size are taken as reported in that table, and D and trimming were inferred from the DNA itself. This sample has 75,000 to 90,000 clones in its table, and 90% to 95% of those were observed once. 0.69% of the sample goes to the ten largest clones. Separate from the approximately 730-subject first cohort, the validation cohort of more than 90 subjects was the group to which the donors belonged.

The sample was PBMCs. The rearranged chain carries TRBV25-1 and TRBJ1-6; 7 central nucleotides agree with TRBD1. This sequence originates from a young woman in good health and CMV-seronegative. The base sequence is TGTGCCAGCAGCGAGGACCGGGACAGAGCTAATTCACCCCTCCACTTT. Translated, it gives CASSEDRDRANSPLHF.